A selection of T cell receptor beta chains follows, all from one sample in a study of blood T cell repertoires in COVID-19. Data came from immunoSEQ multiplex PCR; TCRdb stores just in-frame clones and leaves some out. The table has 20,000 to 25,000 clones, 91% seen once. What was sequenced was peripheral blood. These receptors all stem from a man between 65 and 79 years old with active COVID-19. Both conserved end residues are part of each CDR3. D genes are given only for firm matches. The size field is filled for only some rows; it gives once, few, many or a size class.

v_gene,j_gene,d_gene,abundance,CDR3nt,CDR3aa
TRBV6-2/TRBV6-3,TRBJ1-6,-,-,TGTGCCAGCAGTTACTCCGGGCAGGGTAATTCACCCCTCCACTTT,CASSYSGQGNSPLHF
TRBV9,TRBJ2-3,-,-,TGTGCCAGCAGCTACACCCAGGCAGATACGCAGTATTTT,CASSYTQADTQYF
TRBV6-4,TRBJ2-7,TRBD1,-,TGTGCCAGCAGTGTGGACAGGGGGAGCTCCTACGAGCAGTACTTC,CASSVDRGSSYEQYF
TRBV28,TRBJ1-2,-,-,TGTGCCAGCAGTTTATCGGTCAGGGGAAAGTCTGGCTACACCTTC,CASSLSVRGKSGYTF
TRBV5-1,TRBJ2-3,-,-,TGCGCCAGCAGCCCGGGGGCACTGAGCGGGGTGGCATTT,CASSPGALSGVAF
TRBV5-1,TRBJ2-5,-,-,TGCGCCAGCACCCAAGTAGGGGTGGAGGAGACCCAGTACTTC,CASTQVGVEETQYF
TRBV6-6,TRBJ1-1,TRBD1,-,TGTGCCAGCAGTTACTGGACAGGGTACCGAGGTGCTGAAGCTTTCTTT,CASSYWTGYRGAEAFF
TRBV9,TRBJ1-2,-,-,TGTGCCAGCAGCGTAGAGACAGGCCTTGGCTACACCTTC,CASSVETGLGYTF
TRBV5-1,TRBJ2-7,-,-,TGCGCCAGCAGCCGGGACACCCTTTGGGAGCAGTACTTC,CASSRDTLWEQYF
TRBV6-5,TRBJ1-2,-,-,TGTGCCAGCAGCCTAGGACAGTCCTATGGCTACACCTTC,CASSLGQSYGYTF
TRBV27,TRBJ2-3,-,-,TGTGCCAGCAGTTTGTTCTCCGTATTGGCGGCAAACACAGATACGCAGTATTTT,CASSLFSVLAANTDTQYF
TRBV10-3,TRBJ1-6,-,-,TGTGCCATCTCGACTGCCCCGGGGGAATCACCCCTCCACTTT,CAISTAPGESPLHF
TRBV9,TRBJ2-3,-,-,TGTGCCAGCAGCGTACTAGTGACAGATACGCAGTATTTT,CASSVLVTDTQYF
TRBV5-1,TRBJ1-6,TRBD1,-,TGCGCCAGCAGGGATTCCGGGACAGTGGATTCACCCCTCCACTTT,CASRDSGTVDSPLHF
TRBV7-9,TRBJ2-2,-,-,TGTGCCAGCAGCTTAGAGGGGGTCGCCGGGGAGCTGTTTTTT,CASSLEGVAGELFF
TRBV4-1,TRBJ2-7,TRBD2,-,TGCGCCAGCAGCCAAACTAGCGGGGGTGGTTACGAGCAGTACTTC,CASSQTSGGGYEQYF
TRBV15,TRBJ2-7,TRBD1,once,TGTGCCACCAGCCCAGGGGGATCGTTGGACGAGCAGTACTTC,CATSPGGSLDEQYF
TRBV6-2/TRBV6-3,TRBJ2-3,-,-,TGTGCCAGCAGTACAGCAGATACGCAGTATTTT,CASSTADTQYF
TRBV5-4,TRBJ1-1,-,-,TGTGCCAGCAGCTTGGGGTGGCAGAACACTGAAGCTTTCTTT,CASSLGWQNTEAFF
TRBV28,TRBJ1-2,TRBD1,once,TGTGCCAGCAGTTTTTTCGTGAGGGGGCACAACTATGGCTACACCTTC,CASSFFVRGHNYGYTF
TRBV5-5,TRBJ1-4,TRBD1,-,TGTGCCAGCATTCCACCCGGGACAGATGGTGAAAAACTGTTTTTT,CASIPPGTDGEKLFF
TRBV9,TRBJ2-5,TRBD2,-,TGTGCCAGCAGCGTCGACGGGAGGGCTGGGGAGACCCAGTACTTC,CASSVDGRAGETQYF
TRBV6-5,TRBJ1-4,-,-,TGTGCCAGCAGTCGCGTAAGGGGGGAAAAACTGTTTTTT,CASSRVRGEKLFF
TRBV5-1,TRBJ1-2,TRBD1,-,TGCGCCAGCAGCTTAACCGGGACAGGGTATGACTACTATGGCTACACCTTC,CASSLTGTGYDYYGYTF
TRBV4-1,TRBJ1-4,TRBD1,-,TGCGCCAGCAGCCAAGAAACAGGGGGCGAAAAACTGTTTTTT,CASSQETGGEKLFF
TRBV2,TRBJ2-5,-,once,TGTGCCAGCAGTGGGGCAGTTCAAGAGACCCAGTACTTC,CASSGAVQETQYF
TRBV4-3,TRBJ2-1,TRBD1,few,TGCGCCAGCAGCCAAGACCGGGACAGGGGGTTAAGCAATGAGCAGTTCTTC,CASSQDRDRGLSNEQFF
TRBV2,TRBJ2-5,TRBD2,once,TGTGCCAGCAGTGATTTACTAGCGGGAGCGGGGGAGACCCAGTACTTC,CASSDLLAGAGETQYF
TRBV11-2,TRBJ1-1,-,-,TGTGCCAGCAGCATCGACAGGAACACTGAAGCTTTCTTT,CASSIDRNTEAFF
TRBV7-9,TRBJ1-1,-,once,TGTGCCAGCAGCTCCGTGGGGGCCGAAGCTTTCTTT,CASSSVGAEAFF
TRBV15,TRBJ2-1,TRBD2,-,TGTGCCACCAGCGAGGGACTAGCGGTCCTCAATGAGCAGTTCTTC,CATSEGLAVLNEQFF
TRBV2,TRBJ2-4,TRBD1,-,TGTGCCAGCAGGGACAGGGGGCGAATAGGCATTCAGTACTTC,CASRDRGRIGIQYF
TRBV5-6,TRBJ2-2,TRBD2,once,TGTGCCAGCAGCAGGACTAGCGGGAGTGTTACCGGGGAGCTGTTTTTT,CASSRTSGSVTGELFF
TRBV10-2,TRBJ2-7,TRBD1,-,TGCGCCAGCAGTGCCTGGGACAGCCTTTCCATGAGGAACTTC,CASSAWDSLSMRNF
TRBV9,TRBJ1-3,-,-,TGTGCCAGCAGCCCCCTAAATGGAAACACCATATATTTT,CASSPLNGNTIYF
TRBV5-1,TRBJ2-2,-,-,TGCGCCAGCAGCCTACAGGTACTCGCGAACACCGGGGAGCTGTTTTTT,CASSLQVLANTGELFF
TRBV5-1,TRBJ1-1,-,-,TGCGCCAGCAGCTTGGCCGTCACGGGAGAAGCTTTCTTT,CASSLAVTGEAFF
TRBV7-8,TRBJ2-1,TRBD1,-,TGTGCCAGCAGCTTAGGCATAGGACAGGACTCCTACAATGAGCAGTTCTTC,CASSLGIGQDSYNEQFF
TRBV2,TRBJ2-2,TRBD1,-,TGTGCCAGCGGCAGGGGGCAGGGATACACCGGGGAGCTGTTTTTT,CASGRGQGYTGELFF
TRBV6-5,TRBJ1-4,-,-,TGTGCCAGCAGTTACTCGACTGGCAATAATGAAAAACTGTTTTTT,CASSYSTGNNEKLFF
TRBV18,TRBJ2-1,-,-,TGTGCCAGCTCACCAGCGGCGGGGGCGGGTGAGCAGTTCTTC,CASSPAAGAGEQFF
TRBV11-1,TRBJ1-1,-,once,TGTGCCAGCAGCTTAGGGTTCGGGAACACTGAAGCTTTCTTT,CASSLGFGNTEAFF
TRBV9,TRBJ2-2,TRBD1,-,TGTGCCAGCAGCGTAGTGGGACAGTACACCGGGGAGCTGTTTTTT,CASSVVGQYTGELFF
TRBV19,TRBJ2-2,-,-,TGTGCCAGTAGTCTCCTCGGGACTGGGGATGTGGGGGAGCTGTTTTTT,CASSLLGTGDVGELFF
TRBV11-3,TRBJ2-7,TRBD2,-,TGTGCCAGCAGCTTAGCTCGAGCGGGAGCGGGAGAGCAGTACTTC,CASSLARAGAGEQYF
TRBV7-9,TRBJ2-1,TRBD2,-,TGTGCCAGCAGCTTAGAGCTAGCGGGGGCCGGGGAGCAGTTCTTC,CASSLELAGAGEQFF
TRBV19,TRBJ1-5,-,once,TGTGCCAGTAGTATCGACAGGACCTTTCAGCCCCAGCATTTT,CASSIDRTFQPQHF
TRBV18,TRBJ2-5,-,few,TGTGCCAGCTCAAGCGTCAACCAAGAGACCCAGTACTTC,CASSSVNQETQYF
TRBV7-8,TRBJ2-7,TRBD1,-,TGTGCCAGCAGCACCTCCGGGACAGGGGGCCCCGAGCAGTACTTC,CASSTSGTGGPEQYF